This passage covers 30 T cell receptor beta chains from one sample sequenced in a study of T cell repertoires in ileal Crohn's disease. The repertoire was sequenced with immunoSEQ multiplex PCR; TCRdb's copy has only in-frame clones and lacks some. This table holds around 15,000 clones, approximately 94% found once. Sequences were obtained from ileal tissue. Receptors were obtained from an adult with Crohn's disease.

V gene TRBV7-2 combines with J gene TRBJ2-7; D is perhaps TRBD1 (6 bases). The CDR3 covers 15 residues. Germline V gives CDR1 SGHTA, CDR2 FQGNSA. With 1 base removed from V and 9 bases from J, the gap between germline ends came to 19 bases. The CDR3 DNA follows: TGTGCCAGCAGCTTAGAAGGGGGAGTCCCTGAAAGGCAGTACTTC. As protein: CASSLEGGVPERQYF.

The CDR3 DNA follows: TGTGCCAGCACTACCGGGGGGAACGAGCAGTACTTC. Residues: CASTTGGNEQYF. V gene TRBV27 combines with J gene TRBJ2-7; TRBD2 matches at 7 bases. With 7 bases clipped from V and 5 bases from J, the junction kept 5 bases outside the gene matches. This CDR3 comprises 12 residues. Per the germline V gene, CDR1 is MNHEY and CDR2 is SMNVEV (reference sequence).

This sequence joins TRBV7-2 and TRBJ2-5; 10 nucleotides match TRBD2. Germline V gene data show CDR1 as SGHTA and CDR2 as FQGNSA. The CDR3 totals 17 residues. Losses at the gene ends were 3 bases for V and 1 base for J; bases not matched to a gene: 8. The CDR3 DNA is TGTGCCAGCAGCTTTCCTAGCGGGGGCACCTTCCAAGAGACCCAGTACTTC. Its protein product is CASSFPSGGTFQETQYF. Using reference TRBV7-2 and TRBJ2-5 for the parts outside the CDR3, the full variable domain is GAGVSQSPSNKVTEKGKDVELRCDPISGHTALYWYRQSLGQGLEFLIYFQGNSAPDKSGLPSDRFSAERTGGSVSTLTIQRTQQEDSAVYLCASSFPSGGTFQETQYFGPGTRLLVL.

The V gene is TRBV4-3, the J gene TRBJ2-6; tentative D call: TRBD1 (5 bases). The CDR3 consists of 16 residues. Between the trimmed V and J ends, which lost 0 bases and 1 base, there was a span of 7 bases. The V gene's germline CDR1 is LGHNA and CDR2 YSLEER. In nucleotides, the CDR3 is TGCGCCAGCAGCCAAGATCAGGGTTCTGGGGCCAACGTCCTGACTTTC. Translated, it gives CASSQDQGSGANVLTF.

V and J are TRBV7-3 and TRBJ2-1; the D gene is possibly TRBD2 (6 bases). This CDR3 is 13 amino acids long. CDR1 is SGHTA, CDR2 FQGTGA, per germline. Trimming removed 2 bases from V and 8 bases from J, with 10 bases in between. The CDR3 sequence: CASSLGGADEQFF. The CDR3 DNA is TGTGCCAGCAGCTTAGGAGGGGCGGATGAGCAGTTCTTC.

The CDR3, as DNA: TGTGCCAGTAGTACCAGGGATTTTAACTATGGCTACACCTTC. This translates into CASSTRDFNYGYTF. The rearrangement uses TRBV19 and TRBJ1-2, with D perhaps TRBD1 (5 bases). V dropped 4 bases and J dropped 1 base, with 10 bases sitting between them. The germline gives CDR1 LNHDA, CDR2 SQIVND (reference sequence). There are 14 residues in the CDR3. The full variable domain, rest sourced from reference TRBV19 and TRBJ1-2, is DGGITQSPKYLFRKEGQNVTLSCEQNLNHDAMYWYRQDPGQGLRLIYYSQIVNDFQKGDIAEGYSVSREKKESFPLTVTSAQKNPTAFYLCASSTRDFNYGYTFGSGTRLTVV.

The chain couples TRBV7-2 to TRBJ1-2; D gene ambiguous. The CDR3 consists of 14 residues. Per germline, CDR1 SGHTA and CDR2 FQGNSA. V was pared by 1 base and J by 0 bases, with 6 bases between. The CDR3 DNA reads TGTGCCAGCAGCTTAGGTGGGCCTAACTATGGCTACACCTTC. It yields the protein CASSLGGPNYGYTF.

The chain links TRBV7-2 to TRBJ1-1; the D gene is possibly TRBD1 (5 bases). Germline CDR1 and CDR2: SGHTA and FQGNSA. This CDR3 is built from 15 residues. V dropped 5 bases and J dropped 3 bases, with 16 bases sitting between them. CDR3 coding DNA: TGTGCCAGCAGCGCCGAAGGGGCAAGGTACACTGAAGCTTTCTTT. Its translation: CASSAEGARYTEAFF.

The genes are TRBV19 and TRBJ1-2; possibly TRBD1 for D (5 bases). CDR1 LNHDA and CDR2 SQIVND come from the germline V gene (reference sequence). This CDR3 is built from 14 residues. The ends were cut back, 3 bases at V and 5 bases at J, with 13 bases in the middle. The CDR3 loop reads CASSMLDTIYGYTF. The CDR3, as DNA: TGTGCCAGTAGTATGTTGGACACAATATATGGCTACACCTTC.

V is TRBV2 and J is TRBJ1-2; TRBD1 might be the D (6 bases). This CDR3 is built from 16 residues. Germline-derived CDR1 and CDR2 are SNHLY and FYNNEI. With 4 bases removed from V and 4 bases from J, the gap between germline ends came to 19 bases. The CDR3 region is CASSVQGTIGIYGYTF. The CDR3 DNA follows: TGTGCCAGCAGTGTACAGGGAACTATCGGGATCTATGGCTACACCTTC.

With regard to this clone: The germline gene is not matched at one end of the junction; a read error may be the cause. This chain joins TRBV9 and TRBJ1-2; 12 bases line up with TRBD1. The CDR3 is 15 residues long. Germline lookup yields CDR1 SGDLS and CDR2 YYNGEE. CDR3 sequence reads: CASSVEGQGAYSYTF. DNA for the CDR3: TGTGCCAGCAGCGTAGAGGGACAGGGGGCCTATAGCTACACCTTC.

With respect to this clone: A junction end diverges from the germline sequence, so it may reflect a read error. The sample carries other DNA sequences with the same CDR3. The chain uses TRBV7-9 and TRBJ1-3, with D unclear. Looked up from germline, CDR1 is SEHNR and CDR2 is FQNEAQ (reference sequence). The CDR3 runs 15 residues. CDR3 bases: TGTGCCAGCAGCCAAGGGAGGTACTCTGGGAACACCATATATTTT. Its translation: CASSQGRYSGNTIYF.

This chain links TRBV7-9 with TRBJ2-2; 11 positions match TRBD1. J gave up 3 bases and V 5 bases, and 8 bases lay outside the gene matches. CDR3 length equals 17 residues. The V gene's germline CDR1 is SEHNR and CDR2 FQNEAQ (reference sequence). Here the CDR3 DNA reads TGTGCCAGCAGCCCCCGGGACAGGGGGGCATACACCGGGGAGCTGTTTTTT. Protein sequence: CASSPRDRGAYTGELFF. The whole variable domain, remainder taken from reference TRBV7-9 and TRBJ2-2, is DTGVSQNPRHKITKRGQNVTFRCDPISEHNRLYWYRQTLGQGPEFLTYFQNEAQLEKSRLLSDRFSAERPKGSFSTLEIQRTEQGDSAMYLCASSPRDRGAYTGELFFGEGSRLTVL.

The chain's CDR3 is CASSLSGRGTTGELFF. The CDR3 region has the DNA TGTGCCAGCAGTTTATCTGGCAGGGGGACCACCGGGGAGCTGTTTTTT. This sequence joins TRBV27 and TRBJ2-2; 7 nucleotides agree with TRBD1. The junction had 5 bases not matched to a gene; V was cut back by 0 bases and J by 4 bases. This CDR3 has 16 amino acids. Germline lookup yields CDR1 MNHEY and CDR2 SMNVEV (reference sequence).

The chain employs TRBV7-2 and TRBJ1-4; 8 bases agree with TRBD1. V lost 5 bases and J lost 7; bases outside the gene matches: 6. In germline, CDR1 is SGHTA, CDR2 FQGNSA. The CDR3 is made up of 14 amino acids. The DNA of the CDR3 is TGTGCCAGCAGCCTGGACAGGGCCAGTGAAAAACTGTTTTTT. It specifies CASSLDRASEKLFF.

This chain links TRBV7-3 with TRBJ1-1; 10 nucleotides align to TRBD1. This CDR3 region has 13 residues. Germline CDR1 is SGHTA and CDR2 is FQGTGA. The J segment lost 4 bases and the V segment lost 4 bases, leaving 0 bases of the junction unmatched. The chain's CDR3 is CASSWDRGTEAFF. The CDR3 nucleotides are TGTGCCAGCAGCTGGGACAGGGGCACTGAAGCTTTCTTT.

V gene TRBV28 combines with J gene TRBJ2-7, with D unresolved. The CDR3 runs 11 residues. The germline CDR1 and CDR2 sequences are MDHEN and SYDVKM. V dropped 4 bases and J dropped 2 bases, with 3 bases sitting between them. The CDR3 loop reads CASSSAYEQYF. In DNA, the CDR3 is TGTGCCAGCAGTTCAGCCTACGAGCAGTACTTC.

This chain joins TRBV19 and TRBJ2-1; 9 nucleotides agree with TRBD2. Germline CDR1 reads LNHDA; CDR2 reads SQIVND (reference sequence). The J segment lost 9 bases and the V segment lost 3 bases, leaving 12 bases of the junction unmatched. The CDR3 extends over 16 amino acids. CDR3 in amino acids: CASSISLRGGQIEQFF. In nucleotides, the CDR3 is TGTGCCAGTAGTATCAGTCTGCGGGGGGGCCAGATTGAGCAGTTCTTC. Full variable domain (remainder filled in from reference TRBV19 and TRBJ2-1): DGGITQSPKYLFRKEGQNVTLSCEQNLNHDAMYWYRQDPGQGLRLIYYSQIVNDFQKGDIAEGYSVSREKKESFPLTVTSAQKNPTAFYLCASSISLRGGQIEQFFGPGTRLTVL.

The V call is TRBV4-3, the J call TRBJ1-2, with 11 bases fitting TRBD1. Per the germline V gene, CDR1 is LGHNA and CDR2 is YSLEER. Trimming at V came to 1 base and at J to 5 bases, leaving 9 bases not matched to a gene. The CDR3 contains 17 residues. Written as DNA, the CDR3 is TGCGCCAGCAGCCAAGGTATTGGACAGGGGGCGACTTATGGCTACACCTTC. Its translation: CASSQGIGQGATYGYTF.

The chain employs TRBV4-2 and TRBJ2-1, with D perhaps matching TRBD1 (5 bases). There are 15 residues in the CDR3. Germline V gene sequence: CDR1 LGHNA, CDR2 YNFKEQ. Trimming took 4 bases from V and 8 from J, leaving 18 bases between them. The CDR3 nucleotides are TGTGCCAGCAGCCTGGGAACAGGACCTATCGATGAGCAGTTCTTC. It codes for CASSLGTGPIDEQFF.

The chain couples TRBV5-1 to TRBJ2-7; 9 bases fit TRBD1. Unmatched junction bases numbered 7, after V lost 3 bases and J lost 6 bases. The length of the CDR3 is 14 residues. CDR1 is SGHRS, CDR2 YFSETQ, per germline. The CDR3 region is CASSSGQGRSEQYF. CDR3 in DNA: TGCGCCAGCAGCTCGGGACAGGGCCGGTCCGAGCAGTACTTC.

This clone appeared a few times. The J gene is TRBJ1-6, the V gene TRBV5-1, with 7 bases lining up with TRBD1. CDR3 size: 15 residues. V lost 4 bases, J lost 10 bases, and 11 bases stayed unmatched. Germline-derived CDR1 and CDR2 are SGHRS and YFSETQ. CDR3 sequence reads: CASSPSGTAQSPLHF. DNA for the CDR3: TGCGCCAGCAGCCCGTCCGGGACAGCACAATCACCCCTCCACTTT.

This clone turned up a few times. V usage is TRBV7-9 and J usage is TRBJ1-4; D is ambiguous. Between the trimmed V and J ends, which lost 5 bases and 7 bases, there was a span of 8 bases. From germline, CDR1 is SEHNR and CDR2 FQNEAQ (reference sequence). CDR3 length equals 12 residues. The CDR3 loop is CASSAESEKLFF. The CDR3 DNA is TGTGCCAGCAGCGCCGAGAGTGAAAAACTGTTTTTT.

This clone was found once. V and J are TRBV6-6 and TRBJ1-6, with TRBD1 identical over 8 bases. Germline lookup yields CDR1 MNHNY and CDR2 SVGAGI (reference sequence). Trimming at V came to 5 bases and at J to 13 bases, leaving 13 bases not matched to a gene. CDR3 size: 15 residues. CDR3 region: CASSLSGQGAYPLHF. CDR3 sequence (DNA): TGTGCCAGCAGTCTCTCCGGACAGGGCGCTTATCCCCTCCACTTT.

The CDR3 region is CASRVRGLFYEAFF. CDR3 in DNA: TGTGCCAGCAGGGTCAGGGGCCTCTTTTATGAAGCTTTCTTT. The J gene is TRBJ1-1, the V gene TRBV6-4; a weak D match, TRBD1 (6 bases). With 6 bases removed from V and 7 bases from J, the gap between germline ends came to 18 bases. CDR3 length equals 14 residues. The V gene's germline CDR1 is MRHNA and CDR2 SNTAGT.

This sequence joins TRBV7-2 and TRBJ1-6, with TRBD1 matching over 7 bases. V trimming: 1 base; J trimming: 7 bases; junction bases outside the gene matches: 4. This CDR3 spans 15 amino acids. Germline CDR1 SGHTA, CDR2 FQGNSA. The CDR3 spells CASSLEGAANSPLHF. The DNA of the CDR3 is TGTGCCAGCAGCTTAGAGGGGGCCGCGAATTCACCCCTCCACTTT.

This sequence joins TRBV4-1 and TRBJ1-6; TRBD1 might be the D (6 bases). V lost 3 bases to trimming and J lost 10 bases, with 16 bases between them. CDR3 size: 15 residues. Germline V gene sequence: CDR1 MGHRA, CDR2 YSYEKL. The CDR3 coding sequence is TGCGCCAGCAGCCAGGATACAGGGATCTCCTCACCCCTCCACTTT. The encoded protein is CASSQDTGISSPLHF.

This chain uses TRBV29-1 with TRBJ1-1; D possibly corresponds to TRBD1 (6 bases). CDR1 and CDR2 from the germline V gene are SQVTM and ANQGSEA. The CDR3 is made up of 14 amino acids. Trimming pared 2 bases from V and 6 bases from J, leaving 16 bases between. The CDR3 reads CSVERGGVNPEAFF. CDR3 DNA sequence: TGCAGCGTTGAAAGGGGGGGCGTTAACCCTGAAGCTTTCTTT.

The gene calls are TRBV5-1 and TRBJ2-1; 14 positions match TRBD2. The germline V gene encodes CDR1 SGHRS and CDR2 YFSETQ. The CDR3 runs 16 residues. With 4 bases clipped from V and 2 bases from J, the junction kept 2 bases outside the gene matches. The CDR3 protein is CASSGLAGGPYNEQFF. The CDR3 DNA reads TGCGCCAGCAGCGGACTAGCGGGGGGCCCCTACAATGAGCAGTTCTTC.

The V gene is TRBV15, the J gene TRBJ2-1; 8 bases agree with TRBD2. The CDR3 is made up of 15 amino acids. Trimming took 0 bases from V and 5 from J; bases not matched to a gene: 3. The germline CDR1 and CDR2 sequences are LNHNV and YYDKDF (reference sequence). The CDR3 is CATSRDLAGNNEQFF. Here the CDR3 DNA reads TGTGCCACCAGCAGAGATCTAGCGGGTAACAATGAGCAGTTCTTC.